Detailed here is one T cell receptor (beta chain). Only a few counts were recorded for this clone. No antigen is known for it. Base qualities are not recorded, but no much larger clone differs from it by a single base. This sample is drawn from a study of blood T cell repertoires in COVID-19 (dated by TCRdb to 2019 to 2021). Describing the broader study: The collaborator samples originated in the United States, Italy and Spain and spanned the acute and convalescent phases of COVID-19. The material from the prospective study consisted of cDNA or gDNA derived from T cells, B-cell-depleted T cells, or PBMCs. The dataset comprised deeply sampled blood TCRbeta repertoires from subjects exposed to, actively infected with, or recovered from COVID-19. The repertoires were released in a freely available public database meant as a resource for research on the immune response to SARS-CoV-2. The samples were drawn from the first 160 participants of the ongoing ImmuneRACE study and from 1,254 subjects provided by 6 global collaborators. A de-identified subject ID, COVID-19 status, age in years and sex were almost always included in the sample metadata. Where available, HLA class I and class II types were obtained from metadata supplied by the sample provider rather than from assay-based typing.

Via the germline V gene, CDR1 is SGHDT and CDR2 YYEEEE. The CDR3 covers 14 residues, taking in both the cysteine and the phenylalanine. Here the CDR3 DNA is all that survives: 42 bases in frame from base 1. V is clipped by 2 bases and J by 5 bases, and the sequence between their germline boundaries is 13 bases long. Each collaborating institution followed its own protocols to collect whole blood in K2EDTA tubes. For TCRbeta analysis, collaborator samples were shipped as frozen whole blood, as isolated PBMCs, or as DNA extracted from either sample type. The immunoSEQ Assay, a bias-controlled multiplex PCR, was used to amplify TCRbeta CDR3 regions from genomic DNA. Regarding the original processing steps: The number of nucleated cells in each sample was estimated by amplification of reference gene primers within the assay. Sequence reads were collapsed and filtered to measure the absolute abundance of every unique TCRbeta CDR3 rearrangement. For each sample, productive Simpson clonality was calculated as the square root of Simpson's diversity index over productive rearrangements. What TCRdb holds here is the immuneACCESS table cut down to in-frame rearrangements. Part of the clones is not present; checked against another copy, under half of the missing clones reflect an unresolved V gene, and the others are unexplained. V, J and clone size were drawn from that table, and D and trimming were deduced from the DNA. Counted in this sample were approximately 230,000 clones; about 91% of them appeared once. The top ten clones comprise over 1.2% of the sample.

General findings and caveats noted by the study authors: Clinical and demographic metadata were provided uncurated, with the amount varying by source and participant.

The sequenced sample consisted of peripheral blood. The chain uses TRBV5-6 and TRBJ1-2; the D gene remains uncertain. The TCR originated in a man older than 75 with acute or convalescent COVID-19. The CDR3 sequence is CASSFAFTGYGYTF. The sequence in DNA is TGTGCCAGCAGCTTCGCCTTTACCGGGTATGGCTACACCTTC. The entire variable domain, with the stretches around the CDR3 drawn from the reference TRBV5-6 and TRBJ1-2 proteins, is DAGVTQSPTHLIKTRGQQVTLRCSPKSGHDTVSWYQQALGQGPQFIFQYYEEEERQRGNFPDRFSGHQFPNYSSELNVNALLLGDSALYLCASSFAFTGYGYTFGSGTRLTVV.